This T cell receptor beta chain appears in the sequencing data of a study of blood T cells in healthy people across ages. The CDR3 has 12 amino acids. Between the trimmed V and J ends, which lost 3 bases and 8 bases, there was a span of 10 bases. Germline CDR1 is SEHNR and CDR2 is FQNEAQ (reference sequence). A sample-barcoded 5' primer and a J-beta primer mix were used in a second PCR of about 7 to 12 cycles. TCRdb itself ran the 5' RACE reads through MiXCR, one entry per CDR3 protein. Of fewer than 2,000,000 distinct CDR3 sequences listed, approximately 39% are singletons. This clonotype was detected only a few times.

The source material was blood. The chain has TRBV7-9 and TRBJ1-2; D unclear. The receptor was isolated from a human donor in good health. This CDR3 is CASSFGQTGYTF. CDR3 DNA sequence: TGTGCCAGCAGCTTTGGGCAGACGGGCTACACCTTC.